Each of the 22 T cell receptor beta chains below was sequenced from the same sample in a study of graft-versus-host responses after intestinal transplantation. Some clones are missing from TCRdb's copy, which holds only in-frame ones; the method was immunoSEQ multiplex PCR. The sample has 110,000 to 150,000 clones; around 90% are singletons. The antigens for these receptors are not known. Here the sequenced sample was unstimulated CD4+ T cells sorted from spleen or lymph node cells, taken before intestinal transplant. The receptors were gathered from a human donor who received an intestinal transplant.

CDR3 coding DNA: TGTGCCAGCCCAGGATGTAGCAATCAGCCCCAGCATTTT. Translating it yields CASPGCSNQPQHF. The chain is built from TRBV28 and TRBJ1-5; D unresolved. The CDR3 is made up of 13 amino acids. Germline V lookup: CDR1 MDHEN, CDR2 SYDVKM. Between the trimmed V and J ends, which lost 8 bases and 0 bases, there was a span of 8 bases.

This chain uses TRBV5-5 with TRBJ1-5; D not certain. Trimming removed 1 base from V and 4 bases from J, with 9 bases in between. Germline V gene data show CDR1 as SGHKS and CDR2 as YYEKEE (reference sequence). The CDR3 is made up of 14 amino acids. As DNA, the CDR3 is TGTGCCAGCAGCTTGTGGCAGGCTAATCAGCCCCAGCATTTT. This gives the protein CASSLWQANQPQHF.

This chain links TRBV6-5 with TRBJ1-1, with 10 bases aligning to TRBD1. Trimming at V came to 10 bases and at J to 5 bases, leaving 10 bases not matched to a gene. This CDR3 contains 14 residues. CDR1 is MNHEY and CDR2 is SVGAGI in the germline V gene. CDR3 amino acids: CATRDRGKKTEAFF. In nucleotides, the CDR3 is TGTGCCACCCGGGACAGGGGAAAGAAAACTGAAGCTTTCTTT.

CDR3 DNA: TGTGCCAGCAGCTCCCTTGGGAGGACAGGGGGTTTAGAGACCCAGTACTTC. It is translated as CASSSLGRTGGLETQYF. The chain is built from TRBV7-3 and TRBJ2-5; 10 nucleotides agree with TRBD1. Germline-derived CDR1 and CDR2 are SGHTA and FQGTGA. This CDR3 has 17 residues. V shed 4 bases and J 4 bases; nucleotides not matched to a gene: 12. The whole variable domain, filled in from reference TRBV7-3 and TRBJ2-5, reads GAGVSQTPSNKVTEKGKYVELRCDPISGHTALYWYRQSLGQGPEFLIYFQGTGAADDSGLPNDRFFAVRPEGSVSTLKIQRTERGDSAVYLCASSSLGRTGGLETQYFGPGTRLLVL.

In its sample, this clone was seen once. The CDR3 protein is CASSLFLGNEQFF. The CDR3 coding sequence is TGTGCCAGCAGTTTATTTTTAGGCAATGAGCAGTTCTTC. The chain has TRBV27 and TRBJ2-1; D is ambiguous. The germline V gene encodes CDR1 MNHEY and CDR2 SMNVEV (reference sequence). CDR3 length equals 13 residues. V lost 1 base, J lost 6 bases, and 7 bases lay in between.

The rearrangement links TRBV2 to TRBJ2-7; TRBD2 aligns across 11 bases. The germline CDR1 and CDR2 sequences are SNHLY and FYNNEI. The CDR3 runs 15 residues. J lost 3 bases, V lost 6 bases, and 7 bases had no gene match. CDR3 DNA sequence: TGTGCCAGCAGCCGCCGACTAGCGGGATTCTACGAGCAGTACTTC. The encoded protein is CASSRRLAGFYEQYF.

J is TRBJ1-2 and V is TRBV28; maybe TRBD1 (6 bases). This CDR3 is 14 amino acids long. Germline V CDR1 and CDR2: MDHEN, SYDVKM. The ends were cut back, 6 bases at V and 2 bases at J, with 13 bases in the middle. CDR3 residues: CASSLRGGNYGYTF. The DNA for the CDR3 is TGTGCCAGCAGCCTGAGGGGGGGGAACTATGGCTACACCTTC.

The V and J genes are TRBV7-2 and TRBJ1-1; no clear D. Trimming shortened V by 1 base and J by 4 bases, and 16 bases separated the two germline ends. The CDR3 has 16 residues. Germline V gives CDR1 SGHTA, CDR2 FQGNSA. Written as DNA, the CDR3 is TGTGCCAGCAGCTTAGTCGTTGGACCGCGCCTCACTGAAGCTTTCTTT. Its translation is CASSLVVGPRLTEAFF. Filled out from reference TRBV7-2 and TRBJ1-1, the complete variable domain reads GAGVSQSPSNKVTEKGKDVELRCDPISGHTALYWYRQSLGQGLEFLIYFQGNSAPDKSGLPSDRFSAERTGGSVSTLTIQRTQQEDSAVYLCASSLVVGPRLTEAFFGQGTRLTVV.

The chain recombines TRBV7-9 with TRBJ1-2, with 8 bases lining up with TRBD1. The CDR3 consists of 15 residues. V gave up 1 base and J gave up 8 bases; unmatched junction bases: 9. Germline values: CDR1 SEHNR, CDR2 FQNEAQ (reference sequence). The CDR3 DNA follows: TGTGCCAGCAGCTTAGGGGAGACAGGGGTTCGCGGCTACACCTTC. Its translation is CASSLGETGVRGYTF.

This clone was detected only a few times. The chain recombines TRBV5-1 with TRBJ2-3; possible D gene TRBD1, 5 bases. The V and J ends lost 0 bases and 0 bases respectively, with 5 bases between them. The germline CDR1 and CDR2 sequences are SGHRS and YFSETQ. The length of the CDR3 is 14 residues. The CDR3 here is CASSLDRSTDTQYF. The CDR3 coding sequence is TGCGCCAGCAGCTTGGACAGGAGCACAGATACGCAGTATTTT.

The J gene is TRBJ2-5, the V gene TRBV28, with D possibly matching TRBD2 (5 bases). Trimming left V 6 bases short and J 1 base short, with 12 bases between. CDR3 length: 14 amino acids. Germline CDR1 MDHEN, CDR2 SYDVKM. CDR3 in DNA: TGTGCCAGCAGGTCGCGGGCGCTCCAAGAGACCCAGTACTTC. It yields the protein CASRSRALQETQYF.

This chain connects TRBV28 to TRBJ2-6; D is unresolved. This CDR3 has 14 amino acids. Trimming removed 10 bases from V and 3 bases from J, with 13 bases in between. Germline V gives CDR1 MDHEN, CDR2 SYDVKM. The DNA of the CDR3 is TGTGCCATTAACAGTGTTGTTGGGGCCAACGTCCTGACTTTC. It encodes CAINSVVGANVLTF.

CDR3 loop: CASSLRGLAGDTQYF. The CDR3 coding sequence is TGCGCCAGCAGCTTGAGGGGACTAGCGGGAGATACGCAGTATTTT. J is TRBJ2-3 and V is TRBV5-1, with TRBD2 identical over 12 bases. The trim removed 1 base at V and 5 bases at J, leaving 2 bases unmatched. The CDR3 loop spans 15 amino acids. Looked up from germline, CDR1 is SGHRS and CDR2 is YFSETQ.

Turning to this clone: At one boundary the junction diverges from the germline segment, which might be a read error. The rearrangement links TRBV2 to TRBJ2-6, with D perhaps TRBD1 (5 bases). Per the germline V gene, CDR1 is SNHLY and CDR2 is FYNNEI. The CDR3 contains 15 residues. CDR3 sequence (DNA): TGTGCCAGCAGTGAAGGGGTCTCTGGGGCCAACATCCTGACTTTC. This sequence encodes CASSEGVSGANILTF.

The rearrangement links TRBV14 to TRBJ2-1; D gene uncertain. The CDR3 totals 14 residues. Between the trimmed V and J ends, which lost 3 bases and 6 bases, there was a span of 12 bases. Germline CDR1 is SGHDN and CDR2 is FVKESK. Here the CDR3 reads CASSQNYIRNEQFF. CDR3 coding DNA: TGTGCCAGCAGCCAGAACTACATACGCAATGAGCAGTTCTTC.

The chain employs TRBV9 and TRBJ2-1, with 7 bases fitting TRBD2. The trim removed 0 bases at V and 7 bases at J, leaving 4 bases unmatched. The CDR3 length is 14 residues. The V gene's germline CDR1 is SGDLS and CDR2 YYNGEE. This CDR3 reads CASSVGLAENEQFF. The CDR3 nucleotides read TGTGCCAGCAGCGTAGGGCTAGCGGAGAATGAGCAGTTCTTC.

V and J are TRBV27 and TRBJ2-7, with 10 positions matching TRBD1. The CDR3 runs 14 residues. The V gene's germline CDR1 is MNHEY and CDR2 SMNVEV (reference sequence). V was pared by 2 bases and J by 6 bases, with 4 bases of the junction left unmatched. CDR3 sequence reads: CASSLGQGVGEQYF. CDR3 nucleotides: TGTGCCAGCAGTTTAGGACAGGGGGTAGGCGAGCAGTACTTC.

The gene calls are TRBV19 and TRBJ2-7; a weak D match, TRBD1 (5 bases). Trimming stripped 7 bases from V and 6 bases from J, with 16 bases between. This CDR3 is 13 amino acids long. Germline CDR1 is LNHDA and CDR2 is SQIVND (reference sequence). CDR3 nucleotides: TGTGCCAGTACTAAGGCAGGGCCGGGCGAGCAGTACTTC. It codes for CASTKAGPGEQYF.

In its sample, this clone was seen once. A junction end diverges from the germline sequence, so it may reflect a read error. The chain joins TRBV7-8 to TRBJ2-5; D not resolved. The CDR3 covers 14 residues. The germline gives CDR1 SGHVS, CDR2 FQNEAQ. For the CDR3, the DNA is TGTGCCAGCAGATTAGACCCGGTCCAAGAGACCCAGTACTTC. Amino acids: CASRLDPVQETQYF.

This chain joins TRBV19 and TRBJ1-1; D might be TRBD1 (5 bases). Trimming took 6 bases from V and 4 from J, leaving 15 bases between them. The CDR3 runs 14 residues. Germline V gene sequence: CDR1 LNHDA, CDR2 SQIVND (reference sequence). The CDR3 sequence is CASRLPLGGTEAFF. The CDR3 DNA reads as TGTGCCAGTAGACTACCTCTGGGGGGCACTGAAGCTTTCTTT.

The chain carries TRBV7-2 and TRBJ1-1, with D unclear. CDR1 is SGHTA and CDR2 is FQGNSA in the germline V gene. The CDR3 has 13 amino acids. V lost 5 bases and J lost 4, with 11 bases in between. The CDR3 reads CASSPHVSTEAFF. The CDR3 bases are TGTGCCAGCAGCCCACACGTCAGCACTGAAGCTTTCTTT.

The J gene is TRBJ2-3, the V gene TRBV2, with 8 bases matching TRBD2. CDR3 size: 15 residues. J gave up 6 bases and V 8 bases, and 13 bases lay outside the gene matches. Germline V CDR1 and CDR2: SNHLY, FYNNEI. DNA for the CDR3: TGTGCCAGCGAAATTTCCCCGGGGGGGGTGGATACGCAGTATTTT. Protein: CASEISPGGVDTQYF. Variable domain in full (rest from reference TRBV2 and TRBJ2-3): EPEVTQTPSHQVTQMGQEVILRCVPISNHLYFYWYRQILGQKVEFLVSFYNNEISEKSEIFDDQFSVERPDGSNFTLKIRSTKLEDSAMYFCASEISPGGVDTQYFGPGTRLTVL.